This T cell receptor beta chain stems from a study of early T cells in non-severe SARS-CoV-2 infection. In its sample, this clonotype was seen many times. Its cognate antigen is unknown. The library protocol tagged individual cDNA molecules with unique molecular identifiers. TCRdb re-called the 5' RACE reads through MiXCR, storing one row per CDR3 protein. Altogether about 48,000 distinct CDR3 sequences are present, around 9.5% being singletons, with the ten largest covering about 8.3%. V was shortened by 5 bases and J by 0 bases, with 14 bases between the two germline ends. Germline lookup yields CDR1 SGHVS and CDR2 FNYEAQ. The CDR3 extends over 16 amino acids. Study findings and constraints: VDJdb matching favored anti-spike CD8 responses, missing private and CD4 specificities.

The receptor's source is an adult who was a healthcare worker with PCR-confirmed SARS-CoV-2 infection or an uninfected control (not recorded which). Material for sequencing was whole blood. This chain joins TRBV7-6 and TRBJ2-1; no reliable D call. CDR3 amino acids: CASSPPGRSSYNEQFF. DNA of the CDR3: TGTGCCAGCAGCCCCCCCGGGCGGAGCTCCTACAATGAGCAGTTCTTC.